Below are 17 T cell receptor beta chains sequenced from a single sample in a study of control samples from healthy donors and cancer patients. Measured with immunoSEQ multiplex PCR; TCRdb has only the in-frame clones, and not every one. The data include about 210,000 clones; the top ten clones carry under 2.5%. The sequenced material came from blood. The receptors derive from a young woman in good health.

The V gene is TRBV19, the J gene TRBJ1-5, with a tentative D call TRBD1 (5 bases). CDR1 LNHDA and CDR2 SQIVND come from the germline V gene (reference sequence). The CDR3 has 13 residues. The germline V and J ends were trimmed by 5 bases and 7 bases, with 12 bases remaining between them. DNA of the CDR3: TGTGCCAGTAGTGGGGACTCTAGGCAGCCCCAGCATTTT. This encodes CASSGDSRQPQHF.

This CDR3 is CASSPRQTLTGELFF. Here the CDR3 DNA reads TGTGCCAGTAGCCCGCGACAGACCCTCACCGGGGAGCTGTTTTTT. The J gene is TRBJ2-2, the V gene TRBV19; possibly TRBD1 for D (5 bases). This CDR3 spans 15 amino acids. V gave up 6 bases and J gave up 4 bases, with 15 bases separating them. CDR1 is LNHDA, CDR2 SQIVND, per germline (reference sequence).

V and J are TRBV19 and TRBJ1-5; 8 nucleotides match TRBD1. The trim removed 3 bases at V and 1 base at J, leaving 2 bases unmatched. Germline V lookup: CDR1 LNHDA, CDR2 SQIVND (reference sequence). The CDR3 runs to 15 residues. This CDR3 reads CASSIDRGSNQPQHF. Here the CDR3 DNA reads TGTGCCAGTAGTATTGACAGGGGAAGCAATCAGCCCCAGCATTTT.

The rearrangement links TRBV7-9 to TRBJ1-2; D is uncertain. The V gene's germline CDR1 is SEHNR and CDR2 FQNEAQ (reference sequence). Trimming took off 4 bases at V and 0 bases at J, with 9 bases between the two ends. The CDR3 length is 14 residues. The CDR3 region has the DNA TGTGCCAGCAGCTCAGGATATTCTAACTATGGCTACACCTTC. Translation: CASSSGYSNYGYTF.

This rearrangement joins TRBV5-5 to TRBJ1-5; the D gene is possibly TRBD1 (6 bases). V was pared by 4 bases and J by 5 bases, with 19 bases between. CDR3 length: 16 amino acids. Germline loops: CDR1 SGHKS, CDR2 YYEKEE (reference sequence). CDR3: CASSPGAWTVHQPQHF. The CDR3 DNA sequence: TGTGCCAGCAGCCCGGGGGCATGGACGGTTCATCAGCCCCAGCATTTT. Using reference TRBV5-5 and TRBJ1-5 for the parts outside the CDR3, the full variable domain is DAGVTQSPTHLIKTRGQQVTLRCSPISGHKSVSWYQQVLGQGPQFIFQYYEKEERGRGNFPDRFSARQFPNYSSELNVNALLLGDSALYLCASSPGAWTVHQPQHFGDGTRLSIL.

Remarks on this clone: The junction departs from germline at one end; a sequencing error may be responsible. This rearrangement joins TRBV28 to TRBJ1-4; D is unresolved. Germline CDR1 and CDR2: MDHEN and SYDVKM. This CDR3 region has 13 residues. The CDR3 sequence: CASTGATNEKLFF. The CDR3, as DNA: TGTGCAAGCACGGGCGCAACTAATGAAAAACTGTTTTTT.

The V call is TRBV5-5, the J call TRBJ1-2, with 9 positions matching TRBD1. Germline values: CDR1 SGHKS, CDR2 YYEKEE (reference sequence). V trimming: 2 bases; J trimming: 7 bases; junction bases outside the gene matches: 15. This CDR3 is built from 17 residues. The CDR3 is CASSFPDRPGQGGGYTF. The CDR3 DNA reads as TGTGCCAGCAGCTTCCCGGACCGACCGGGACAGGGTGGTGGCTACACCTTC.

CDR3 sequence (DNA): TGTGCCAGCAGTTGGTTGAACACTGAAGCTTTCTTT. The encoded protein is CASSWLNTEAFF. V is TRBV3-1 (or the pseudogene TRBV3-2) and J is TRBJ1-1; D remains unclear. Trimming removed 6 bases from V and 0 bases from J, with 5 bases in between. The V gene's germline CDR1 is LGHDT and CDR2 YNNKEL (reference sequence). CDR3 length: 12 amino acids.

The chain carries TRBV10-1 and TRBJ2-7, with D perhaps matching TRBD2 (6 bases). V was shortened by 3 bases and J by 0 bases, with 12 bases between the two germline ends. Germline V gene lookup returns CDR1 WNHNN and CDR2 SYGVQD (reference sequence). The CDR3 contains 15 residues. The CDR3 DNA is TGCGCCAGCAGTGAAAATCTGGGAGGCTCCTACGAGCAGTACTTC. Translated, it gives CASSENLGGSYEQYF.

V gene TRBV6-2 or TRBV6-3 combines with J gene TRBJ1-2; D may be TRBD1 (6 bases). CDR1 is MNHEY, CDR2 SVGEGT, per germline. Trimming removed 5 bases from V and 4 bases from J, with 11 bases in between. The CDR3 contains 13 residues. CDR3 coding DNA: TGTGCCAGCAGTGCAGGACAGCTCTATGGCTACACCTTC. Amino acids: CASSAGQLYGYTF.

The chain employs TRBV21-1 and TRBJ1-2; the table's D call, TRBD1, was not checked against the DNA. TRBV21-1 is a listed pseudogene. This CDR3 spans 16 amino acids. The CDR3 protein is CASSTEAGTVNYGYTF. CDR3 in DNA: TGTGCCAGCAGCACCGAGGCCGGGACAGTTAACTATGGCTACACCTTC.

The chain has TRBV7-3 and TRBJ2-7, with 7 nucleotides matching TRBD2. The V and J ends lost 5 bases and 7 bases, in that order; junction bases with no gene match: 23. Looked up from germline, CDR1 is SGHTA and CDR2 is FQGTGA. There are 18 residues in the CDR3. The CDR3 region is CASSKRRREGDEAREQYF. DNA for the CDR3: TGTGCCAGCAGCAAACGAAGGAGGGAGGGTGATGAAGCGAGGGAGCAGTACTTC. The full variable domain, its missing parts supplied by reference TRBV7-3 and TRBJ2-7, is GAGVSQTPSNKVTEKGKYVELRCDPISGHTALYWYRQSLGQGPEFLIYFQGTGAADDSGLPNDRFFAVRPEGSVSTLKIQRTERGDSAVYLCASSKRRREGDEAREQYFGPGTRLTVT.

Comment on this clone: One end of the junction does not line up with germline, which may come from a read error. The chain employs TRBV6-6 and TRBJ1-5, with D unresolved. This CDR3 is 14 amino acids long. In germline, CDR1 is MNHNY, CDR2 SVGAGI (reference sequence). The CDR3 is CASSHRGSDQPQHF. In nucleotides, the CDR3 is TGTGCCAGCAGCCATCGGGGTAGCGATCAGCCCCAGCATTTT.

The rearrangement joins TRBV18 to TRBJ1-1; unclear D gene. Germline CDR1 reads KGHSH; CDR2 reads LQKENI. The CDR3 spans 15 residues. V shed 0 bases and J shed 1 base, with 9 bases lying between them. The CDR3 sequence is CASSPPRARNTEAFF. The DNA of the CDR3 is TGTGCCAGCTCACCACCTAGAGCAAGGAACACTGAAGCTTTCTTT.

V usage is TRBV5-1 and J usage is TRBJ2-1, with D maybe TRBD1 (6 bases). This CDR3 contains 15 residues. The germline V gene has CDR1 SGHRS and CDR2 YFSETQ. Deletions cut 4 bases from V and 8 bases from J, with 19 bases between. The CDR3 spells CASSLLTGLIDEQFF. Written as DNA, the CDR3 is TGCGCCAGCAGCCTTTTAACAGGGCTAATCGATGAGCAGTTCTTC.

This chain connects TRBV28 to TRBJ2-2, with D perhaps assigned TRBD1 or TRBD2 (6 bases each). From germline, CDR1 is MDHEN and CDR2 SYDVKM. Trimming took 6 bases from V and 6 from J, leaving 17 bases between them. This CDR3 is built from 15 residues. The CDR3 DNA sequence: TGTGCCAGCAGCTTTCGGGGGACAAACTCCGGGGAGCTGTTTTTT. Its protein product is CASSFRGTNSGELFF.

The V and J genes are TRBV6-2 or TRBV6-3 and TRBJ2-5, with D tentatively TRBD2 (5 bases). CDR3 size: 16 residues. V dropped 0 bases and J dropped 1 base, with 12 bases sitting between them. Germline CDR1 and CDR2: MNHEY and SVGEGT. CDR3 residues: CASSYSRMDFQETQYF. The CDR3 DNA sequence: TGTGCCAGCAGTTACTCGAGAATGGACTTCCAAGAGACCCAGTACTTC.